Listed below are T cell receptor beta chains from one sample, sequenced in a study of OX40 agonist ivuxolimab in advanced cancers. The protocol was immunoSEQ multiplex PCR, while the TCRdb copy is restricted to in-frame clones and leaves out a portion. The top ten clones hold 4% of a sample with 65,000 to 75,000 clones, roughly nine tenths of them seen once. Sequenced here: CD4+ or CD8+ T cells sorted from blood, sampled in a trial of the OX40 agonist ivuxolimab. The receptor source for this set is an adult with an advanced solid tumor such as melanoma, head and neck, liver or kidney cancer. The CDR3 runs from the conserved cysteine through the conserved F or W. Each record gives: CDR3 protein, CDR3 DNA, clone size, D gene, V gene, J gene. The D gene is left open where the match is weak. Clone size is stated in some rows and not others, as once, few, many or a class when expanded.

CDR3aa: CASSLGSVRNYGYTF; CDR3nt: TGTGCCAGCAGCTTAGGATCCGTACGTAACTATGGCTACACCTTC; abundance: NA; d_gene: NA; v_gene: TRBV7-2; j_gene: TRBJ1-2
CDR3aa: CASRLSGSALTEQFF; CDR3nt: TGTGCCAGCAGACTAAGCGGGAGTGCGCTTACTGAGCAGTTCTTC; abundance: once; d_gene: TRBD2; v_gene: TRBV28; j_gene: TRBJ2-1
CDR3aa: CASSQEWANEQFF; CDR3nt: TGTGCCAGCAGCCAAGAATGGGCCAATGAGCAGTTCTTC; abundance: NA; d_gene: NA; v_gene: TRBV4-2; j_gene: TRBJ2-1
CDR3aa: CAWSVTSYNEQFF; CDR3nt: TGTGCCTGGAGTGTAACTAGCTACAATGAGCAGTTCTTC; abundance: NA; d_gene: NA; v_gene: TRBV30; j_gene: TRBJ2-1
CDR3aa: CAGKLGAGNTIYF; CDR3nt: TGTGCCGGGAAGCTTGGAGCTGGAAACACCATATATTTT; abundance: NA; d_gene: NA; v_gene: TRBV30; j_gene: TRBJ1-3
CDR3aa: CASSVPGVQETQYF; CDR3nt: TGTGCCAGCAGCGTCCCAGGAGTCCAAGAGACCCAGTACTTC; abundance: few; d_gene: NA; v_gene: TRBV9; j_gene: TRBJ2-5
CDR3aa: CASSPPTGLTDTQYF; CDR3nt: TGTGCCAGCAGTCCCCCGACAGGGTTAACAGATACGCAGTATTTT; abundance: NA; d_gene: TRBD1; v_gene: TRBV28; j_gene: TRBJ2-3
CDR3aa: CAGRRTGSDGYTF; CDR3nt: TGTGCCGGGCGAAGGACAGGGAGCGATGGCTACACCTTC; abundance: NA; d_gene: TRBD1; v_gene: TRBV30; j_gene: TRBJ1-2
CDR3aa: CSVEGGRAFLVNEQFF; CDR3nt: TGCAGCGTTGAAGGGGGGAGGGCCTTCCTGGTCAATGAGCAGTTCTTC; abundance: NA; d_gene: TRBD2; v_gene: TRBV29-1; j_gene: TRBJ2-1
CDR3aa: CASSRLAAYNEQFF; CDR3nt: TGTGCCAGTAGTCGGCTAGCGGCCTACAATGAGCAGTTCTTC; abundance: NA; d_gene: TRBD2; v_gene: TRBV19; j_gene: TRBJ2-1
CDR3aa: CASSQGPNTGELFF; CDR3nt: TGTGCCAGCAGTCAGGGCCCGAACACCGGGGAGCTGTTTTTT; abundance: few; d_gene: NA; v_gene: TRBV9; j_gene: TRBJ2-2
CDR3aa: CASSGLLGTGELFF; CDR3nt: TGTGCCAGCAGTGGGCTCCTCGGAACCGGGGAGCTGTTTTTT; abundance: NA; d_gene: NA; v_gene: TRBV28; j_gene: TRBJ2-2
CDR3aa: CASSRTSGDNEQFF; CDR3nt: TGTGCCAGCTCGCGTACTAGCGGGGACAATGAGCAGTTCTTC; abundance: NA; d_gene: TRBD2; v_gene: TRBV18; j_gene: TRBJ2-1
CDR3aa: CASSLQRLGAFF; CDR3nt: TGTGCCAGCAGTTTACAGAGGTTAGGAGCTTTCTTT; abundance: NA; d_gene: NA; v_gene: TRBV28; j_gene: TRBJ1-1
CDR3aa: CASSRRARDRGETQYF; CDR3nt: TGTGCCAGTAGTCGACGGGCCCGGGACAGGGGAGAGACCCAGTACTTC; abundance: NA; d_gene: TRBD1; v_gene: TRBV19; j_gene: TRBJ2-5
CDR3aa: CASSSGQGLGNTEAFF; CDR3nt: TGTGCCAGCAGCTCGGGACAGGGGTTGGGGAACACTGAAGCTTTCTTT; abundance: NA; d_gene: TRBD1; v_gene: TRBV5-4; j_gene: TRBJ1-1
CDR3aa: CASSDRQGRTEAFF; CDR3nt: TGTGCCAGCAGCGATCGACAGGGGCGGACTGAAGCTTTCTTT; abundance: NA; d_gene: TRBD1; v_gene: TRBV5-4; j_gene: TRBJ1-1
CDR3aa: CASSLSPSGLEETQYF; CDR3nt: TGCGCCAGCAGCTTGTCGCCTAGCGGGTTAGAAGAGACCCAGTACTTC; abundance: NA; d_gene: TRBD2; v_gene: TRBV5-1; j_gene: TRBJ2-5
CDR3aa: CASSRDRGTDTQYF; CDR3nt: TGTGCCAGCAGCAGGGACAGGGGGACAGATACGCAGTATTTT; abundance: NA; d_gene: TRBD1; v_gene: TRBV7-3; j_gene: TRBJ2-3
CDR3aa: CASSMASGRIYNEQFF; CDR3nt: TGTGCCAGTAGTATGGCCAGCGGGAGAATCTACAATGAGCAGTTCTTC; abundance: NA; d_gene: TRBD2; v_gene: TRBV19; j_gene: TRBJ2-1
CDR3aa: CASSLGWEGREQFF; CDR3nt: TGTGCCAGCAGCTTAGGGTGGGAAGGTCGGGAGCAGTTCTTC; abundance: NA; d_gene: NA; v_gene: TRBV7-2; j_gene: TRBJ2-1
CDR3aa: CAITGGSGYTF; CDR3nt: TGTGCCATCACTGGCGGTTCGGGCTACACCTTC; abundance: NA; d_gene: NA; v_gene: TRBV10-3; j_gene: TRBJ1-2
CDR3aa: CASRLDSRRLFSGANVLTF; CDR3nt: TGTGCAAGTCGCTTAGACTCCAGGCGGCTCTTTTCTGGGGCCAACGTCCTGACTTTC; abundance: NA; d_gene: NA; v_gene: TRBV12-2; j_gene: TRBJ2-6
CDR3aa: CASSPGTRGNEQFF; CDR3nt: TGTGCCAGCTCACCGGGGACTCGCGGCAATGAGCAGTTCTTC; abundance: NA; d_gene: NA; v_gene: TRBV18; j_gene: TRBJ2-1
CDR3aa: CASSVAPQLETQYF; CDR3nt: TGTGCCAGCAGCGTAGCTCCGCAGTTAGAGACCCAGTACTTC; abundance: NA; d_gene: NA; v_gene: TRBV9; j_gene: TRBJ2-5
CDR3aa: CASLGGDYEQYF; CDR3nt: TGTGCCAGCCTTGGTGGGGACTACGAGCAGTACTTC; abundance: NA; d_gene: NA; v_gene: TRBV28; j_gene: TRBJ2-7
CDR3aa: CASSFRGEQFF; CDR3nt: TGTGCCAGCAGCTTTCGGGGTGAGCAGTTCTTC; abundance: once; d_gene: NA; v_gene: TRBV5-4; j_gene: TRBJ2-1
CDR3aa: CASSPDRGEQYF; CDR3nt: TGTGCCAGCAGCCCAGACAGGGGCGAGCAGTACTTC; abundance: once; d_gene: TRBD1; v_gene: TRBV9; j_gene: TRBJ2-7
CDR3aa: CASSLSPQGARTEAFF; CDR3nt: TGTGCCAGCAGTTTATCCCCCCAGGGGGCGCGAACTGAAGCTTTCTTT; abundance: NA; d_gene: TRBD1; v_gene: TRBV27; j_gene: TRBJ1-1
CDR3aa: CASSPLGLAGGSSTDTQYF; CDR3nt: TGCGCCAGCAGCCCCCTTGGACTAGCGGGAGGGAGTAGCACAGATACGCAGTATTTT; abundance: NA; d_gene: TRBD2; v_gene: TRBV5-1; j_gene: TRBJ2-3
CDR3aa: CASSLEGETQYF; CDR3nt: TGTGCCAGCAGCCTAGAGGGAGAGACCCAGTACTTC; abundance: NA; d_gene: NA; v_gene: TRBV11-2; j_gene: TRBJ2-5